Below are 30 T cell receptor beta chains sequenced from a single sample in a study of control samples from healthy donors and cancer patients. Data came from immunoSEQ multiplex PCR; TCRdb stores just in-frame clones and leaves some out. The sample comprises tens of thousands of clones, around 87% of which are singletons, and about 12% rests with the top ten. The specimen sequenced was PBMCs. Source of these receptors: a woman in her fifties or sixties with lung cancer.

V gene TRBV7-3 combines with J gene TRBJ2-2; 8 bases are a match to TRBD1. The CDR3 sequence is 14 residues long. The ends lost 5 bases at V and 1 base at J; junction bases unmatched: 0. Germline values: CDR1 SGHTA, CDR2 FQGTGA. CDR3 loop: CASSGQGNTGELFF. CDR3 bases: TGTGCCAGCAGCGGACAGGGGAACACCGGGGAGCTGTTTTTT.

The chain combines TRBV6-5 with TRBJ1-1, with D unclear. The germline gives CDR1 MNHEY, CDR2 SVGAGI. The CDR3 has 15 amino acids. V dropped 2 bases and J dropped 5 bases, with 15 bases sitting between them. The CDR3 sequence: CASSYTVAVWTEAFF. The CDR3 region has the DNA TGTGCCAGCAGTTACACGGTGGCCGTGTGGACTGAAGCTTTCTTT.

The gene calls are TRBV7-9 and TRBJ2-1; tentative D call: TRBD2 (6 bases). Per germline, CDR1 SEHNR and CDR2 FQNEAQ (reference sequence). V gave up 6 bases and J gave up 5 bases, with 20 bases separating them. The CDR3 is 16 residues long. CDR3 protein: CASSSIADKPNNEQFF. In nucleotides, the CDR3 is TGTGCCAGCAGTTCTATAGCGGATAAACCAAACAATGAGCAGTTCTTC.

A remark on this clone: The junction differs from germline at one of its ends, possibly a read error. V usage is TRBV7-9 and J usage is TRBJ1-1; TRBD1 matches at 7 bases. This CDR3 comprises 12 residues. CDR1 and CDR2 from the germline V gene are SEHNR and FQNEAQ (reference sequence). This CDR3 is CASSLAAAGGSF. CDR3 in DNA: TGTGCCAGCAGCTTAGCGGCGGCAGGGGGGAGCTTT.

The gene calls are TRBV7-3 and TRBJ2-5; D is unresolved. Germline V CDR1 and CDR2: SGHTA, FQGTGA. The CDR3 is 13 residues long. V lost 2 bases to trimming and J lost 1 base, with 5 bases between them. The CDR3 protein is CASSLASQETQYF. The CDR3 DNA is TGTGCCAGCAGCTTAGCTAGCCAAGAGACCCAGTACTTC. The variable domain in full, with the rest retrieved from reference TRBV7-3 and TRBJ2-5, is GAGVSQTPSNKVTEKGKYVELRCDPISGHTALYWYRQSLGQGPEFLIYFQGTGAADDSGLPNDRFFAVRPEGSVSTLKIQRTERGDSAVYLCASSLASQETQYFGPGTRLLVL.

The rearrangement links TRBV19 to TRBJ2-1; tentative D call: TRBD1 (7 bases). The CDR3 totals 13 residues. V lost 8 bases and J lost 3, with 11 bases in between. From germline, CDR1 is LNHDA and CDR2 SQIVND (reference sequence). The DNA of the CDR3 is TGTGCCAGTGGAGGGGGCTTCTACAATGAGCAGTTCTTC. It is translated as CASGGGFYNEQFF.

This chain uses TRBV29-1 with TRBJ2-7, with D possibly being TRBD2 (5 bases). Trimming removed 6 bases from V and 0 bases from J, with 12 bases in between. The CDR3 runs to 13 residues. The V gene's germline CDR1 is SQVTM and CDR2 ANQGSEA. For the CDR3, the DNA is TGCAGCGTGTGGACGGGGAGCTCCTACGAGCAGTACTTC. Translating gives CSVWTGSSYEQYF.

V and J are TRBV3-1 (or the pseudogene TRBV3-2) and TRBJ2-1; D is perhaps TRBD2 (6 bases). V was trimmed by 0 bases and J by 1 base, leaving 22 bases between them. The CDR3 runs to 20 residues. Germline loops: CDR1 LGHDT, CDR2 YNNKEL (reference sequence). The CDR3 here is CASSQDWVVSGDGSYNEQFF. DNA for the CDR3: TGTGCCAGCAGCCAAGATTGGGTAGTTTCGGGGGACGGTTCCTACAATGAGCAGTTCTTC.

J is TRBJ1-4 and V is TRBV28, with unresolved D. The V end lost 5 bases, the J end lost 0 bases, and 7 bases lay between the germline ends. The CDR3 sequence is 14 residues long. Germline V lookup: CDR1 MDHEN, CDR2 SYDVKM. The DNA of the CDR3 is TGTGCCAGCAGTCTTAGAGCAACTAATGAAAAACTGTTTTTT. This encodes CASSLRATNEKLFF.

This chain connects TRBV7-9 to TRBJ1-4; D not resolved. This CDR3 contains 15 residues. Trimming left V 2 bases short and J 2 bases short, with 9 bases between. Germline V gives CDR1 SEHNR, CDR2 FQNEAQ (reference sequence). The CDR3 DNA reads as TGTGCCAGCAGCTTATCACAGAGTACTAATGAAAAACTGTTTTTT. As protein: CASSLSQSTNEKLFF.

This chain uses TRBV4-1 with TRBJ2-4, with 10 bases that match TRBD2. The junction had 7 bases not matched to a gene; V was cut back by 4 bases and J by 1 base. This CDR3 is built from 17 residues. Germline values: CDR1 MGHRA, CDR2 YSYEKL. The CDR3 DNA reads as TGCGCCAGCAGCCTCGGGACTAGCGAGAGGGCCAAAAACATTCAGTACTTC. This codes for CASSLGTSERAKNIQYF.

The table lists this clone with a few counts. V usage is TRBV27 and J usage is TRBJ1-6, with D tentatively TRBD1 (6 bases). Germline V gene sequence: CDR1 MNHEY, CDR2 SMNVEV (reference sequence). The CDR3 runs 14 residues. Trimming pared 3 bases from V and 10 bases from J, leaving 13 bases between. The CDR3 DNA follows: TGTGCCAGCAGTTTTACAGGGAGGGAGTCACCCCTCCACTTT. Translated: CASSFTGRESPLHF.

The V and J genes are TRBV19 and TRBJ1-2; possible D gene TRBD1, 5 bases. This CDR3 spans 15 amino acids. V was clipped by 3 bases and J by 5 bases, with 16 bases between them. CDR1 LNHDA and CDR2 SQIVND come from the germline V gene (reference sequence). The CDR3 DNA reads as TGTGCCAGTAGTATGGGCCATTCCCAGGGTTATGGCTACACCTTC. It codes for CASSMGHSQGYGYTF.

The V call is TRBV11-2, the J call TRBJ1-6; D remains ambiguous. The CDR3 consists of 16 residues. Germline V gene lookup returns CDR1 SGHAT and CDR2 FQNNGV. Deletions cut 1 base from V and 0 bases from J, with 7 bases between. In nucleotides, the CDR3 is TGTGCCAGCAGCTTAGGTCCGAGCTCCTATAATTCACCCCTCCACTTT. The encoded protein is CASSLGPSSYNSPLHF.

V gene TRBV2 combines with J gene TRBJ2-1; 10 bases agree with TRBD2. The germline V gene has CDR1 SNHLY and CDR2 FYNNEI. The CDR3 runs to 15 residues. Trimming took 6 bases from V and 2 from J; bases not matched to a gene: 4. CDR3 in amino acids: CASRATSGTYNEQFF. CDR3 nucleotide sequence: TGTGCCAGCAGAGCCACTAGCGGGACCTACAATGAGCAGTTCTTC.

The chain is built from TRBV12-3 or TRBV12-4 and TRBJ1-3, with D uncertain. Trimming pared 7 bases from V and 0 bases from J, leaving 7 bases between. The CDR3 loop spans 13 amino acids. The DNA for the CDR3 is TGTGCCAGCAACCCCGACTCTGGAAACACCATATATTTT. Amino acid sequence: CASNPDSGNTIYF.

The rearrangement uses TRBV4-2 and TRBJ2-1; a weak D match, TRBD2 (6 bases). This CDR3 is 13 amino acids long. The germline gives CDR1 LGHNA, CDR2 YNFKEQ. V gave up 4 bases and J gave up 8 bases, with 12 bases separating them. This CDR3 reads CASSRGLEHEQFF. CDR3 nucleotide sequence: TGTGCCAGCAGCCGGGGACTGGAGCATGAGCAGTTCTTC.

V usage is TRBV27 and J usage is TRBJ1-5; D uncertain. Trimming cost V 3 bases and J 4 bases, with 4 bases left between them. The CDR3 is 12 amino acids. Germline CDR1 reads MNHEY; CDR2 reads SMNVEV (reference sequence). The CDR3 region has the DNA TGTGCCAGCAGTTTCCAAAATCAGCCCCAGCATTTT. Protein sequence: CASSFQNQPQHF.

The chain has TRBV19 and TRBJ2-1; 10 bases map to TRBD1. Germline values: CDR1 LNHDA, CDR2 SQIVND (reference sequence). The ends lost 5 bases at V and 7 bases at J; junction bases unmatched: 11. This CDR3 contains 16 residues. Written as DNA, the CDR3 is TGTGCCAGTAGTTTGACAGGGGGCCCCTCTGGAAATGAGCAGTTCTTC. This gives the protein CASSLTGGPSGNEQFF.

The chain employs TRBV5-6 and TRBJ1-5; D perhaps matches TRBD1 (5 bases). Trimming left V 0 bases short and J 6 bases short, with 13 bases between. Germline V lookup: CDR1 SGHDT, CDR2 YYEEEE. The CDR3 sequence is 15 residues long. This chain's CDR3 is CASSLGQNSGQPQHF. Written as DNA, the CDR3 is TGTGCCAGCAGCTTGGGACAGAATAGTGGTCAGCCCCAGCATTTT.

The rearrangement joins TRBV19 to TRBJ2-3; 8 nucleotides align to TRBD2. Looked up from germline, CDR1 is LNHDA and CDR2 is SQIVND (reference sequence). The CDR3 length is 16 residues. The V and J ends lost 5 bases and 0 bases, in that order; junction bases with no gene match: 7. CDR3 sequence (DNA): TGTGCCAGTAGTGGGCTAGCGGGTCTTAGCACAGATACGCAGTATTTT. Residues: CASSGLAGLSTDTQYF.

V and J are TRBV9 and TRBJ1-4; D is perhaps TRBD1 (6 bases). Trimming took 4 bases from V and 7 from J, leaving 17 bases between them. Germline V gives CDR1 SGDLS, CDR2 YYNGEE. This CDR3 comprises 15 residues. This CDR3 is CASSRGPGQGEKLFF. The DNA for the CDR3 is TGTGCCAGCAGCCGGGGGCCAGGTCAGGGTGAAAAACTGTTTTTT.

The V gene is TRBV5-6, the J gene TRBJ2-3; D call uncertain. The CDR3 consists of 13 residues. V dropped 7 bases and J dropped 4 bases, with 13 bases sitting between them. CDR1 and CDR2 from the germline V gene are SGHDT and YYEEEE. The CDR3 region is CASVLGKADTQYF. The CDR3 nucleotides read TGTGCCAGCGTTTTGGGTAAGGCAGATACGCAGTATTTT. Full variable domain (missing parts from reference TRBV5-6 and TRBJ2-3): DAGVTQSPTHLIKTRGQQVTLRCSPKSGHDTVSWYQQALGQGPQFIFQYYEEEERQRGNFPDRFSGHQFPNYSSELNVNALLLGDSALYLCASVLGKADTQYFGPGTRLTVL.

There are a few counts of this clone. The V gene is TRBV7-3, the J gene TRBJ1-6; D might be TRBD1 (5 bases). V lost 4 bases to trimming and J lost 10 bases, with 14 bases between them. Per germline, CDR1 SGHTA and CDR2 FQGTGA. The length of the CDR3 is 14 residues. Here the CDR3 reads CASSSTVSGSPLHF. CDR3 bases: TGTGCCAGCAGCTCGACAGTGAGCGGGTCACCCCTCCACTTT.

This chain connects TRBV9 to TRBJ2-3; D possibly matches TRBD1 or TRBD2 (5 bases each). Germline CDR1 SGDLS, CDR2 YYNGEE. Trimming took 4 bases from V and 1 from J, leaving 13 bases between them. This CDR3 has 15 amino acids. CDR3 sequence: CASSPRGPGTDTQYF. In nucleotides, the CDR3 is TGTGCCAGCAGCCCCCGGGGCCCTGGCACAGATACGCAGTATTTT.

V is TRBV9 and J is TRBJ2-2, with D perhaps TRBD1 (7 bases). CDR1 is SGDLS and CDR2 is YYNGEE in the germline V gene. V gave up 4 bases and J gave up 5 bases, with 18 bases separating them. This CDR3 region has 16 residues. The chain's CDR3 is CASSPRQGGGTGELFF. CDR3 nucleotide sequence: TGTGCCAGCAGCCCTCGGCAGGGGGGAGGTACCGGGGAGCTGTTTTTT.

The V call is TRBV5-1, the J call TRBJ1-4; D unclear. The CDR3 sequence is 14 residues long. Per the germline V gene, CDR1 is SGHRS and CDR2 is YFSETQ. V was trimmed by 4 bases and J by 4 bases, leaving 11 bases between them. The CDR3 region is CASSAVGINEKLFF. The CDR3 DNA follows: TGCGCCAGCAGCGCAGTCGGGATTAATGAAAAACTGTTTTTT.

The chain joins TRBV12-3 or TRBV12-4 to TRBJ1-2; D is undetermined. V was pared by 3 bases and J by 8 bases, with 13 bases between. The CDR3 spans 13 residues. This chain's CDR3 is CASSFHSSEGYTF. In DNA, the CDR3 is TGTGCCAGCAGTTTCCACAGCTCTGAGGGCTACACCTTC.

There are a few counts of this clone. The chain couples TRBV10-3 to TRBJ1-6; D unresolved. Between the trimmed V and J ends, which lost 2 bases and 6 bases, there was a span of 2 bases. CDR1 and CDR2 (germline): ENHRY, SYGVKD. This CDR3 is built from 12 residues. This chain's CDR3 is CAISEGNSPLHF. CDR3 nucleotides: TGTGCCATCAGTGAGGGTAATTCACCCCTCCACTTT.

This clone was seen only a few times. The V call is TRBV5-1, the J call TRBJ1-5; D gene unclear. This CDR3 has 14 residues. Trimming pared 0 bases from V and 6 bases from J, leaving 10 bases between. Germline V gene lookup returns CDR1 SGHRS and CDR2 YFSETQ. CDR3 amino acids: CASSLDGVGQPQHF. In DNA, the CDR3 is TGCGCCAGCAGCTTGGATGGGGTTGGTCAGCCCCAGCATTTT.